Listed here are 11 T cell receptor beta chains from one sample, sequenced in a study of T-cell memory formation after mild COVID-19. TCRdb re-called the 5' RACE reads with MiXCR, one entry per CDR3 protein. The table lists approximately 570,000 distinct CDR3 sequences, about 20% of them singletons. Sample: PBMCs or a T cell subset sorted from them (not recorded which). Receptor source: an adult woman who had mild COVID-19 (a few samples of this study predate the infection). Cell type and time point are not known.

This clonotype was seen a few times. V usage is TRBV6-1 and J usage is TRBJ1-2, with no clear D. Germline lookup yields CDR1 MNHNS and CDR2 SASEGT. The CDR3 has 13 residues. Trimming left V 3 bases short and J 4 bases short, with 9 bases between. Here the CDR3 reads CASSEGMGYGYTF. Written as DNA, the CDR3 is TGTGCCAGCAGTGAGGGGATGGGCTATGGCTACACCTTC.

This chain links TRBV7-9 with TRBJ2-1, with TRBD2 as a possible D gene (7 bases). This CDR3 region has 15 residues. CDR1 and CDR2 (germline): SEHNR, FQNEAQ (reference sequence). Trimming took 1 base from V and 3 from J, leaving 10 bases between them. The chain's CDR3 is CASSLEGDYYNEQFF. For the CDR3, the DNA is TGTGCCAGCAGCTTAGAGGGGGACTACTACAATGAGCAGTTCTTC.

This clonotype came up a few times. The chain joins TRBV7-9 to TRBJ2-7; weak D call: TRBD1 (6 bases). There are 13 residues in the CDR3. The V gene lost 5 bases and the J gene lost 6 bases, with 14 bases spanning the gap. Germline V gives CDR1 SEHNR, CDR2 FQNEAQ (reference sequence). Written as DNA, the CDR3 is TGTGCCAGCAGCCTGACAGGCCCCAGCGAGCAGTACTTC. Translating gives CASSLTGPSEQYF.

V usage is TRBV6-5 and J usage is TRBJ2-7; 8 bases align to TRBD1. The trim removed 2 bases at V and 2 bases at J, leaving 5 bases unmatched. From germline, CDR1 is MNHEY and CDR2 SVGAGI. The CDR3 extends over 15 amino acids. DNA of the CDR3: TGTGCCAGCAGTTACGAACAGGGGGGTCCCTACGAGCAGTACTTC. Translation: CASSYEQGGPYEQYF.

This clonotype was detected a few times. V usage is TRBV5-1 and J usage is TRBJ2-7, with D possibly TRBD2 on 6 matching bases. V lost 4 bases to trimming and J lost 5 bases, with 19 bases between them. The CDR3 is 15 amino acids. CDR1 SGHRS and CDR2 YFSETQ come from the germline V gene. This CDR3 is CASSPLGGSVHEQYF. In DNA form, the CDR3 reads TGCGCCAGCAGCCCCCTCGGAGGGTCCGTCCACGAGCAGTACTTC.

This clonotype was counted between two and nine times. The rearrangement links TRBV30 to TRBJ2-1; no reliable D call. CDR1 and CDR2 (germline): GTSNPN, SVGIG (reference sequence). The CDR3 is made up of 12 amino acids. With 1 base removed from V and 4 bases from J, the gap between germline ends came to 5 bases. CDR3 region: CAWSAQYNEQFF. The CDR3 DNA reads as TGTGCCTGGAGTGCTCAGTACAATGAGCAGTTCTTC.

The chain recombines TRBV20-1 with TRBJ2-1; no clear D. Trimming stripped 1 base from V and 8 bases from J, with 6 bases between. This CDR3 has 11 residues. Per the germline V gene, CDR1 is DFQATT and CDR2 is SNEGSKA (reference sequence). The CDR3 bases are TGCAGTGCTAGAGGTTACCATGAGCAGTTCTTC. Amino acids: CSARGYHEQFF.

The V call is TRBV30, the J call TRBJ1-3; D not resolved. The CDR3 spans 12 residues. Per the germline V gene, CDR1 is GTSNPN and CDR2 is SVGIG (reference sequence). V was clipped by 2 bases and J by 4 bases, with 6 bases between them. The CDR3 region has the DNA TGTGCCTGGAGTAGGCAGGGAAACACCATATATTTT. The encoded protein is CAWSRQGNTIYF. Complete variable domain (other parts from reference TRBV30 and TRBJ1-3): SQTIHQWPATLVQPVGSPLSLECTVEGTSNPNLYWYRQAAGRGLQLLFYSVGIGQISSEVPQNLSASRPQDRQFILSSKKLLLSDSGFYLCAWSRQGNTIYFGEGSWLTVV.

CDR3 in DNA: TGTGCCAGCAGTTACTCGAAGCCTAGCGGGGGCCAGACCCAGTACTTC. This sequence encodes CASSYSKPSGGQTQYF. V gene TRBV6-5 combines with J gene TRBJ2-5, with TRBD2 matching over 10 bases. Germline CDR1 MNHEY, CDR2 SVGAGI. The CDR3 extends over 16 amino acids. V shed 0 bases and J 6 bases; nucleotides not matched to a gene: 7.

The chain joins TRBV5-4 to TRBJ2-2; 11 positions match TRBD2. CDR1 is SGHNT and CDR2 is YYREEE in the germline V gene (reference sequence). This CDR3 is built from 18 residues. V was clipped by 4 bases and J by 1 base; unmatched bases: 9. This CDR3 reads CASSPRVTSGVNTGELFF. Written as DNA, the CDR3 is TGTGCCAGCAGCCCGAGGGTGACTAGCGGGGTGAACACCGGGGAGCTGTTTTTT. The full variable domain, its missing parts supplied by reference TRBV5-4 and TRBJ2-2, is ETGVTQSPTHLIKTRGQQVTLRCSSQSGHNTVSWYQQALGQGPQFIFQYYREEENGRGNFPPRFSGLQFPNYSSELNVNALELDDSALYLCASSPRVTSGVNTGELFFGEGSRLTVL.

The chain couples TRBV4-1 to TRBJ2-2; D may be TRBD1 or TRBD2 (5 bases each). The CDR3 extends over 15 amino acids. The germline V gene encodes CDR1 MGHRA and CDR2 YSYEKL. Between the trimmed V and J ends, which lost 3 bases and 3 bases, there was a span of 11 bases. This CDR3 is CASSQDLGDTGELFF. The CDR3 region has the DNA TGCGCCAGCAGCCAGGACCTGGGGGACACCGGGGAGCTGTTTTTT.